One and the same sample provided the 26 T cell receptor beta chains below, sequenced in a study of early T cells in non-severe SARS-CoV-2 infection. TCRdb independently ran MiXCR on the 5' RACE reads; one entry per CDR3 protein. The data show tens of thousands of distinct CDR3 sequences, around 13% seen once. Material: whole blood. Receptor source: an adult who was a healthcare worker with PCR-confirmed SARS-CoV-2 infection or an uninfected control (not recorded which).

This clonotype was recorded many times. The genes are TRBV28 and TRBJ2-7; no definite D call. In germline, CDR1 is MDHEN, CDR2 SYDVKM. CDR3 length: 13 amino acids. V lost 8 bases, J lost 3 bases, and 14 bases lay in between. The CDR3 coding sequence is TGTGCCAGCCGAGGCCAAGGATACTACGAGCAGTACTTC. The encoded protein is CASRGQGYYEQYF.

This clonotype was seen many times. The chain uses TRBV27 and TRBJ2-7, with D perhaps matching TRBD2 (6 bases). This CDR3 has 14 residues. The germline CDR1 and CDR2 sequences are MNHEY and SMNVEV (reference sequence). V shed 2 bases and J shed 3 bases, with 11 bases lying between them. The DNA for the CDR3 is TGTGCCAGCAGTTTAGCGGGACCGAACTACGAGCAGTACTTC. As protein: CASSLAGPNYEQYF.

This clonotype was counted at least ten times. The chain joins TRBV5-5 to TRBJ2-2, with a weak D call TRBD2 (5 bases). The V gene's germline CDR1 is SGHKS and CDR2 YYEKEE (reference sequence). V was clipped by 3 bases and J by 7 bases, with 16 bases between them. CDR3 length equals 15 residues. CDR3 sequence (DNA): TGTGCCAGCAGCTCAAGTCAGATCCGGGGCGGGGAGCTGTTTTTT. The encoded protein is CASSSSQIRGGELFF.

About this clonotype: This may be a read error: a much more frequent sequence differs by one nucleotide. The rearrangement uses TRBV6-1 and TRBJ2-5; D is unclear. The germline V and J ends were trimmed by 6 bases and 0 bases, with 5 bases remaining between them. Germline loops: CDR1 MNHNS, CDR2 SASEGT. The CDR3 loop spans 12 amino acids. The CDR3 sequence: CASSGYQETQYF. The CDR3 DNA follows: TGTGCCAGCAGCGGGTACCAAGAGACCCAGTACTTC.

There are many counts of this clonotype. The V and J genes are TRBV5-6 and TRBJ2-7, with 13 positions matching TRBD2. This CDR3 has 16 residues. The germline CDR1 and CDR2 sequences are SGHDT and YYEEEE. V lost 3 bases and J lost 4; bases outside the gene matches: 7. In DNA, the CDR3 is TGTGCCAGCAGCTATGGACTAGCGGGAGCAAAATACGAGCAGTACTTC. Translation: CASSYGLAGAKYEQYF.

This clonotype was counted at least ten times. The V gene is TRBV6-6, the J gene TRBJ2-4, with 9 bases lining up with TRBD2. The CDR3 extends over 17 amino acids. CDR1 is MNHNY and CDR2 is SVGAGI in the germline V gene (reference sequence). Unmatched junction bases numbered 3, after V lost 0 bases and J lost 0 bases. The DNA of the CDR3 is TGTGCCAGCAGTTACTCGGCGGGGGGGCTAGCCAAAAACATTCAGTACTTC. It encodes CASSYSAGGLAKNIQYF.

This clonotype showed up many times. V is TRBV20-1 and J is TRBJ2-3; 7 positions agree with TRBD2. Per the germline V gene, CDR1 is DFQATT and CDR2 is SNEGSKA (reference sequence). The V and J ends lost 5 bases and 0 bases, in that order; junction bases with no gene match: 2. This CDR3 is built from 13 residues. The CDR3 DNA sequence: TGCAGTGCTCTCGGGGGGAGCACAGATACGCAGTATTTT. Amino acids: CSALGGSTDTQYF.

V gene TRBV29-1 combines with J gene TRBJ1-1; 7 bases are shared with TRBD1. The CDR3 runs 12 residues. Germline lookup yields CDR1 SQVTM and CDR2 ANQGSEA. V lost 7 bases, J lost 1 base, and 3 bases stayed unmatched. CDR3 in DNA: TGCAGCGGACAGGGCTCGAACACTGAAGCTTTCTTT. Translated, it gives CSGQGSNTEAFF. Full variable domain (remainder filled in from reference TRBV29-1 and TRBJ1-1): SAVISQKPSRDICQRGTSLTIQCQVDSQVTMMFWYRQQPGQSLTLIATANQGSEATYESGFVIDKFPISRPNLTFSTLTVSNMSPEDSSIYLCSGQGSNTEAFFGQGTRLTVV.

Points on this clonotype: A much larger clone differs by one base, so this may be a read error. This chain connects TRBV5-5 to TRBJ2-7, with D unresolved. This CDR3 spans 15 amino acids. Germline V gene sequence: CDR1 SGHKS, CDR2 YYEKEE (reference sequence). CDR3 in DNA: TGTGCCAGCGGATTTTCCAGGCGCCGGATCTACGAGCAGAACTTC. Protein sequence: CASGFSRRRIYEQNF.

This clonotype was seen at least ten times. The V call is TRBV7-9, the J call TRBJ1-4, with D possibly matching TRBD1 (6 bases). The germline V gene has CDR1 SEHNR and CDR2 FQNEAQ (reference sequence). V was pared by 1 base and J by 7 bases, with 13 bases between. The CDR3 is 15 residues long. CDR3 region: CASSLGVGAIEKLFF. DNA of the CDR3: TGTGCCAGCAGCTTAGGTGTGGGGGCCATTGAAAAACTGTTTTTT. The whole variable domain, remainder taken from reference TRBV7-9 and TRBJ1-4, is DTGVSQNPRHKITKRGQNVTFRCDPISEHNRLYWYRQTLGQGPEFLTYFQNEAQLEKSRLLSDRFSAERPKGSFSTLEIQRTEQGDSAMYLCASSLGVGAIEKLFFGSGTQLSVL.

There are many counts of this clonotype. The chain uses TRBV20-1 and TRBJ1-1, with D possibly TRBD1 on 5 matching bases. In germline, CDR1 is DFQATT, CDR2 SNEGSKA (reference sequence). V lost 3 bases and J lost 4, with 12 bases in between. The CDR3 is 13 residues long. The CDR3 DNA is TGCAGTGCTAGGAGGGGCGGGTCCACTGAAGCTTTCTTT. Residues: CSARRGGSTEAFF.

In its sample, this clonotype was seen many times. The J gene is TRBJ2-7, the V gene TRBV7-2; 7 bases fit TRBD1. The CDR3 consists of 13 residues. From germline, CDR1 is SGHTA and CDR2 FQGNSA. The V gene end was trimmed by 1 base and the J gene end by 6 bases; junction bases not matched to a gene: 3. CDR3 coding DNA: TGTGCCAGCAGCTTAGAGGGGGCTGGCGAGCAGTACTTC. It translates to CASSLEGAGEQYF.

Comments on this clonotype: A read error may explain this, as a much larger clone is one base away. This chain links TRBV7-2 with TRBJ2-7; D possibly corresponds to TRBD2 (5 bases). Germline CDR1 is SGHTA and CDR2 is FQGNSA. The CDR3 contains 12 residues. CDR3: CPSTGGSYEQYF. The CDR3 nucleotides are TGTCCCAGCACCGGAGGATCCTACGAGCAGTACTTC. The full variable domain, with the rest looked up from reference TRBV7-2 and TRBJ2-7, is GAGVSQSPSNKVTEKGKDVELRCDPISGHTALYWYRQSLGQGLEFLIYFQGNSAPDKSGLPSDRFSAERTGGSVSTLTIQRTQQEDSAVYLCPSTGGSYEQYFGPGTRLTVT.

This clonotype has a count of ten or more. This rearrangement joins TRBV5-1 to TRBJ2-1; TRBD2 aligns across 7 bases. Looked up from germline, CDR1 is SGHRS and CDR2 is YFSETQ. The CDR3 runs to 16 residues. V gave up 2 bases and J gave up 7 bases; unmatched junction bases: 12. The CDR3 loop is CASSFRMRELGNEQFF. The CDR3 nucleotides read TGCGCCAGCAGCTTTCGTATGCGGGAGTTAGGGAATGAGCAGTTCTTC.

CDR3 DNA sequence: TGTGCCAGCAGCCCACATACCTTGGTCGTGGGGGCGATGATGGACTATGGCTACACCTTC. Protein: CASSPHTLVVGAMMDYGYTF. This chain joins TRBV13 and TRBJ1-2, with D maybe TRBD1 (6 bases). The CDR3 covers 20 residues. Trimming shortened V by 5 bases and J by 3 bases, and 31 bases separated the two germline ends. CDR1 and CDR2 from the germline V gene are PRHDT and FYEKMQ (reference sequence).

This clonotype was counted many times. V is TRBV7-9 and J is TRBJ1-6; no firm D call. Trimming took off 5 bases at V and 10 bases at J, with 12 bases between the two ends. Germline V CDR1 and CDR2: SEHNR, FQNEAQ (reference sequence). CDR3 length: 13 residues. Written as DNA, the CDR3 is TGTGCCAGCAGCCCGGTGGATGGATCACCCCTCCACTTT. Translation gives CASSPVDGSPLHF. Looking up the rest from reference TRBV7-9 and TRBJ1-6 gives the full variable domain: DTGVSQNPRHKITKRGQNVTFRCDPISEHNRLYWYRQTLGQGPEFLTYFQNEAQLEKSRLLSDRFSAERPKGSFSTLEIQRTEQGDSAMYLCASSPVDGSPLHFGNGTRLTVT.

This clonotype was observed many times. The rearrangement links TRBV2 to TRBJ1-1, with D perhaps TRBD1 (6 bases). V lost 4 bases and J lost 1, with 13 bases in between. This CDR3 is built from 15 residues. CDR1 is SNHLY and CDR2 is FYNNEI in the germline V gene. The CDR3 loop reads CASSGRQDWNTEAFF. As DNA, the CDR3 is TGTGCCAGCAGTGGGAGACAGGATTGGAACACTGAAGCTTTCTTT.

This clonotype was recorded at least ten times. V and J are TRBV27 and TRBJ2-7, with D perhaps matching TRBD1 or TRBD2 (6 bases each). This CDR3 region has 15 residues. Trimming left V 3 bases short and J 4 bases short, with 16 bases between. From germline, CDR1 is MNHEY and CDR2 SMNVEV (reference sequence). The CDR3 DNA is TGTGCCAGCAGTTTGACGGGCGGAGGGGGTTACGAGCAGTACTTC. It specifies CASSLTGGGGYEQYF.

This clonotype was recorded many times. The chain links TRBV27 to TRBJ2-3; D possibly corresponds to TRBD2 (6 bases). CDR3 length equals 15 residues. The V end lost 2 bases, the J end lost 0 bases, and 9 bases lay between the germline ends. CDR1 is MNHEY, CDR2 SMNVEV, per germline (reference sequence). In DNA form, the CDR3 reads TGTGCCAGCAGTTTAGTAGCGGCTAGCACAGATACGCAGTATTTT. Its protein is CASSLVAASTDTQYF.

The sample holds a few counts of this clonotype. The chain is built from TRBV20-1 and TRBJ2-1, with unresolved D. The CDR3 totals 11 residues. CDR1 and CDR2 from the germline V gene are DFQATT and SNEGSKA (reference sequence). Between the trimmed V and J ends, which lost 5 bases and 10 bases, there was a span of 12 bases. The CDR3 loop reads CSAEDQMEQFF. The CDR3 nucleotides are TGCAGTGCTGAGGACCAAATGGAGCAGTTCTTC.

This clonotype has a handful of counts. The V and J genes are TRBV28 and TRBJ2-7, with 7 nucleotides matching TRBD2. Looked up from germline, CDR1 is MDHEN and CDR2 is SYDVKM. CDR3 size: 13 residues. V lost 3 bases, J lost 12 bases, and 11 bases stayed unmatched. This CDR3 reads CASSFRESGKLYF. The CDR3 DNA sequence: TGTGCCAGCAGTTTCCGCGAAAGCGGGAAACTGTACTTC. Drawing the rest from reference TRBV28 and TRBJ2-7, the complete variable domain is DVKVTQSSRYLVKRTGEKVFLECVQDMDHENMFWYRQDPGLGLRLIYFSYDVKMKEKGDIPEGYSVSREKKERFSLILESASTNQTSMYLCASSFRESGKLYFGPGTRLTVT.

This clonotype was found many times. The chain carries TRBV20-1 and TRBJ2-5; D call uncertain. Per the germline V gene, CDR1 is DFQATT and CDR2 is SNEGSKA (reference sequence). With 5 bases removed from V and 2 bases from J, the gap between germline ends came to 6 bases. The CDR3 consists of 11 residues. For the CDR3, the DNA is TGCAGTGCTCGAGTACAAGAGACCCAGTACTTC. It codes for CSARVQETQYF.

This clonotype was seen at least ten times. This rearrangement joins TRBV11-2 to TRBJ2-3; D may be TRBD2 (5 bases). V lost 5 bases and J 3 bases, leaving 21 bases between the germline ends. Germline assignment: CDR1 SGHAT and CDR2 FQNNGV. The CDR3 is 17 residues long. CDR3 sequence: CASSGVGIAYLTDTQYF. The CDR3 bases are TGTGCCAGCAGCGGGGTCGGGATAGCGTACCTTACAGATACGCAGTATTTT. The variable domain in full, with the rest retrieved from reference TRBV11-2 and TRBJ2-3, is EAGVAQSPRYKIIEKRQSVAFWCNPISGHATLYWYQQILGQGPKLLIQFQNNGVVDDSQLPKDRFSAERLKGVDSTLKIQPAKLEDSAVYLCASSGVGIAYLTDTQYFGPGTRLTVL.

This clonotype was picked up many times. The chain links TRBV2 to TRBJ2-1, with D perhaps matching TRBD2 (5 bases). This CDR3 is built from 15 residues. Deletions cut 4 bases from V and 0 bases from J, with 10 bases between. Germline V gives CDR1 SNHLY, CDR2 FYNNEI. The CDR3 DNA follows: TGTGCCAGCAGTGCTCTAGCTAGCTCCTACAATGAGCAGTTCTTC. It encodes CASSALASSYNEQFF.

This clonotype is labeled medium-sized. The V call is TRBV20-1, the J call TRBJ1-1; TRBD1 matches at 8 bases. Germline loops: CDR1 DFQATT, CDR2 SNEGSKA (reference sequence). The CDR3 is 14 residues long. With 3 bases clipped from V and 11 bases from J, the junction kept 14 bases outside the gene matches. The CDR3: CSASGSPGGARAFF. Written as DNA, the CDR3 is TGCAGTGCTAGTGGGTCTCCAGGGGGCGCGAGGGCTTTCTTT.

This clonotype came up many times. CDR3 DNA: TGTGCCATCAGTGCCTCCGGACAGGGAGGAACAGATACGCAGTATTTT. This sequence encodes CAISASGQGGTDTQYF. The rearrangement uses TRBV10-3 and TRBJ2-3; the match to TRBD1 covers 8 bases. Germline lookup yields CDR1 ENHRY and CDR2 SYGVKD. J was trimmed by 3 bases and V by 4 bases; bases with no gene match: 9. This CDR3 comprises 16 residues.